The clone carrying this T cell receptor (beta chain) was observed a single time. Sequencing used immunoSEQ multiplex PCR; TCRdb keeps in-frame clones, though not all of them. The sample lists 700,000 or so clones, approximately 83% occurring once. This CDR3 is 13 amino acids long. The J segment lost 5 bases and the V segment lost 8 bases, leaving 7 bases of the junction unmatched. Germline CDR1 MDHEN, CDR2 SYDVKM. The sample originates from a study of shared T cell receptors in the human thymus. The same sample was also used in a study of human thymus T cells.

What was sequenced was thymocytes. This receptor was identified in a girl under three years old with a congenital heart defect. The chain is built from TRBV28 and TRBJ1-2, with 8 bases aligning to TRBD1. CDR3 residues: CASFRGRKYGYTF. The CDR3 DNA reads TGTGCCAGCTTCAGGGGGCGCAAGTATGGCTACACCTTC.